One and the same sample provided the 20 T cell receptor beta chains below, sequenced in a study of blood T cell repertoires in COVID-19. Sequencing was performed with immunoSEQ multiplex PCR; in TCRdb, only in-frame clones are kept and a portion is missing. The data hold some 400,000 clones, with around 90% observed a single time. The specimen was peripheral blood. The receptors originated from a young man with active or convalescent COVID-19.

This clone appeared a single time. The chain joins TRBV6-5 to TRBJ1-2; weak D call: TRBD1 (6 bases). Germline V gene lookup returns CDR1 MNHEY and CDR2 SVGAGI. Deletions cut 2 bases from V and 8 bases from J, with 18 bases between. The CDR3 totals 15 residues. CDR3 bases: TGTGCCAGCAGTTACGAACAGGGAGGGGGTTCGGGCTACACCTTC. This gives the protein CASSYEQGGGSGYTF.

The rearrangement joins TRBV27 to TRBJ2-1, with 7 bases aligning to TRBD2. CDR3 length equals 16 residues. V trimming: 0 bases; J trimming: 5 bases; junction bases outside the gene matches: 7. From germline, CDR1 is MNHEY and CDR2 SMNVEV (reference sequence). The CDR3 DNA reads as TGTGCCAGCAGTTTATCCGCGGGAGCCTTCCACAATGAGCAGTTCTTC. Translating gives CASSLSAGAFHNEQFF.

The chain links TRBV6-5 to TRBJ2-5; 7 nucleotides align to TRBD2. Germline V CDR1 and CDR2: MNHEY, SVGAGI. This CDR3 is 16 amino acids long. With 1 base clipped from V and 0 bases from J, the junction kept 5 bases outside the gene matches. The CDR3 bases are TGTGCCAGCAGTTACTGGGGGGGGGACTACCAAGAGACCCAGTACTTC. It encodes CASSYWGGDYQETQYF.

The chain recombines TRBV5-6 with TRBJ2-5; D ambiguous. Germline V gives CDR1 SGHDT, CDR2 YYEEEE. V was cut by 4 bases and J by 5 bases, with 9 bases left in between. The CDR3 has 12 amino acids. In DNA form, the CDR3 reads TGTGCCAGCAGCCCGACTGGGGAGACCCAGTACTTC. Translation gives CASSPTGETQYF.

The CDR3 DNA is TGTGCCAGTAGGAACAGCCACTCTGGAAACACCATATATTTT. Translation gives CASRNSHSGNTIYF. The chain joins TRBV19 to TRBJ1-3; D unclear. V was trimmed by 6 bases and J by 0 bases, leaving 9 bases between them. The CDR3 runs 14 residues. Germline V gene data show CDR1 as LNHDA and CDR2 as SQIVND (reference sequence).

V usage is TRBV28 and J usage is TRBJ2-2, with 10 positions matching TRBD1. The J segment lost 1 base and the V segment lost 6 bases, leaving 11 bases of the junction unmatched. Germline CDR1 and CDR2: MDHEN and SYDVKM. This CDR3 has 18 residues. The CDR3 loop reads CASRNGDRGPLNTGELFF. CDR3 nucleotide sequence: TGTGCCAGCAGAAATGGGGACAGGGGACCATTGAACACCGGGGAGCTGTTTTTT. Complete variable domain (other parts from reference TRBV28 and TRBJ2-2): DVKVTQSSRYLVKRTGEKVFLECVQDMDHENMFWYRQDPGLGLRLIYFSYDVKMKEKGDIPEGYSVSREKKERFSLILESASTNQTSMYLCASRNGDRGPLNTGELFFGEGSRLTVL.

The rearrangement uses TRBV7-2 and TRBJ2-7, with unresolved D. Germline values: CDR1 SGHTA, CDR2 FQGNSA. The V end lost 5 bases, the J end lost 3 bases, and 11 bases lay between the germline ends. The length of the CDR3 is 13 residues. The CDR3 protein is CASSGVLRYEQYF. The CDR3 nucleotides read TGTGCCAGCAGCGGTGTGCTGCGCTACGAGCAGTACTTC.

This clone was counted a single time. The chain joins TRBV6-1 to TRBJ2-7; perhaps TRBD2 as D (7 bases). Trimming removed 2 bases at V and 3 bases at J, with 11 bases between. Germline values: CDR1 MNHNS, CDR2 SASEGT. The CDR3 is 14 residues long. The chain's CDR3 is CASSEQGRDYEQYF. The CDR3 bases are TGTGCCAGCAGTGAACAGGGGAGGGACTACGAGCAGTACTTC.

The chain has TRBV27 and TRBJ2-2; TRBD2 aligns across 10 bases. CDR1 and CDR2 (germline): MNHEY, SMNVEV (reference sequence). The length of the CDR3 is 17 residues. V was pared by 0 bases and J by 7 bases, with 8 bases of the junction left unmatched. The CDR3 here is CASSLSPLAGASGELFF. The CDR3 DNA sequence: TGTGCCAGCAGTTTATCACCCCTAGCGGGGGCGAGCGGGGAGCTGTTTTTT.

This clone is a singleton in its sample. The chain couples TRBV7-9 to TRBJ2-1, with a weak D call TRBD1 (6 bases). Trimming stripped 3 bases from V and 7 bases from J, with 10 bases between. The germline V gene encodes CDR1 SEHNR and CDR2 FQNEAQ (reference sequence). The CDR3 is 13 amino acids. The CDR3 is CASSLAGENEQFF. CDR3 in DNA: TGTGCCAGCAGCTTGGCAGGGGAGAATGAGCAGTTCTTC.

The rearrangement uses TRBV28 and TRBJ2-4; 8 nucleotides align to TRBD1. The CDR3 has 18 amino acids. The germline V gene has CDR1 MDHEN and CDR2 SYDVKM. V gave up 3 bases and J gave up 0 bases; unmatched junction bases: 10. CDR3 nucleotides: TGTGCCAGCAGTTTCCCGGCGGGACAGGCCATAGCCAAAAACATTCAGTACTTC. Its translation: CASSFPAGQAIAKNIQYF. Supplemented by reference TRBV28 and TRBJ2-4, the full variable domain reads DVKVTQSSRYLVKRTGEKVFLECVQDMDHENMFWYRQDPGLGLRLIYFSYDVKMKEKGDIPEGYSVSREKKERFSLILESASTNQTSMYLCASSFPAGQAIAKNIQYFGAGTRLSVL.

This rearrangement joins TRBV11-3 to TRBJ2-2; tentatively, D is TRBD1 (5 bases). The CDR3 is made up of 14 amino acids. Trimming cost V 4 bases and J 1 base, with 7 bases left between them. Germline V gene lookup returns CDR1 SGHNT and CDR2 YENEEA. CDR3 DNA sequence: TGTGCCAGCAGCTCGGACAAGAACACCGGGGAGCTGTTTTTT. This encodes CASSSDKNTGELFF. The entire variable domain, with the rest obtained from reference TRBV11-3 and TRBJ2-2, is as follows: EAGVVQSPRYKIIEKKQPVAFWCNPISGHNTLYWYLQNLGQGPELLIRYENEEAVDDSQLPKDRFSAERLKGVDSTLKIQPAELGDSAVYLCASSSDKNTGELFFGEGSRLTVL.

The CDR3 DNA follows: TGTGCCAGCAGTGAAACAGGGTTCGGGCAGTACTTC. It yields the protein CASSETGFGQYF. The chain is built from TRBV28 and TRBJ2-7; D is perhaps TRBD1 (6 bases). From germline, CDR1 is MDHEN and CDR2 SYDVKM. V dropped 5 bases and J dropped 9 bases, with 14 bases sitting between them. The CDR3 spans 12 residues.

V gene TRBV6-6 combines with J gene TRBJ1-1; 8 bases map to TRBD1. J was trimmed by 3 bases and V by 6 bases; bases with no gene match: 6. CDR3 length: 14 amino acids. CDR1 is MNHNY, CDR2 SVGAGI, per germline (reference sequence). CDR3 sequence: CASRLQGADTEAFF. The CDR3, as DNA: TGTGCCAGCAGACTTCAGGGGGCTGACACTGAAGCTTTCTTT.

The CDR3 region is CASSLASSRGKGGYTF. CDR3 DNA sequence: TGTGCCAGCAGCTTAGCTTCGTCCAGGGGTAAAGGGGGCTACACCTTC. The chain is built from TRBV7-2 and TRBJ1-2; D is perhaps TRBD1 (6 bases). This CDR3 spans 16 amino acids. Trimming pared 0 bases from V and 8 bases from J, leaving 19 bases between. The germline CDR1 and CDR2 sequences are SGHTA and FQGNSA.

This chain links TRBV5-6 with TRBJ2-1; TRBD2 matches 14 bases. The V segment lost 1 base and the J segment 7 bases; nucleotides outside the gene matches: 4. This CDR3 contains 16 residues. Germline V gives CDR1 SGHDT, CDR2 YYEEEE. CDR3 in DNA: TGTGCCAGCAGCTTGCCGACTAGCGGGAGGGTAAATGAGCAGTTCTTC. It yields the protein CASSLPTSGRVNEQFF.

Remarks on this clone: Other DNA sequences in the sample encode the same CDR3. V gene TRBV7-2 combines with J gene TRBJ1-1, with 8 positions matching TRBD1. This CDR3 is built from 15 residues. CDR1 and CDR2 from the germline V gene are SGHTA and FQGNSA. V shed 4 bases and J 1 base; nucleotides not matched to a gene: 5. The CDR3 protein is CASSSRTGRNTEAFF. In nucleotides, the CDR3 is TGTGCCAGCAGCTCGAGGACAGGGAGGAACACTGAAGCTTTCTTT.

The chain uses TRBV5-1 and TRBJ1-2; D not certain. The CDR3 loop spans 13 amino acids. Between the trimmed V and J ends, which lost 0 bases and 3 bases, there was a span of 6 bases. Germline assignment: CDR1 SGHRS and CDR2 YFSETQ. The CDR3 reads CASSLEPDYGYTF. DNA for the CDR3: TGCGCCAGCAGCTTGGAACCGGACTATGGCTACACCTTC.

This rearrangement joins TRBV6-2 or TRBV6-3 to TRBJ1-5, with D maybe TRBD1 (5 bases). The germline CDR1 and CDR2 sequences are MNHEY and SVGEGT. Trimming pared 0 bases from V and 6 bases from J, leaving 12 bases between. This CDR3 has 15 amino acids. CDR3 in amino acids: CASSYSVREGQPQHF. The CDR3, as DNA: TGTGCCAGCAGTTACTCGGTCAGGGAAGGTCAGCCCCAGCATTTT.

The V gene is TRBV11-2, the J gene TRBJ2-7; TRBD2 aligns across 13 bases. CDR1 and CDR2 from the germline V gene are SGHAT and FQNNGV. The trim removed 4 bases at V and 6 bases at J, leaving 9 bases unmatched. CDR3 length: 16 amino acids. The DNA of the CDR3 is TGTGCCAGCAGCTCAGCGGGACTAGCGGGACGGGTCGAGCAGTACTTC. Protein sequence: CASSSAGLAGRVEQYF. The full variable domain, with the rest looked up from reference TRBV11-2 and TRBJ2-7, is EAGVAQSPRYKIIEKRQSVAFWCNPISGHATLYWYQQILGQGPKLLIQFQNNGVVDDSQLPKDRFSAERLKGVDSTLKIQPAKLEDSAVYLCASSSAGLAGRVEQYFGPGTRLTVT.